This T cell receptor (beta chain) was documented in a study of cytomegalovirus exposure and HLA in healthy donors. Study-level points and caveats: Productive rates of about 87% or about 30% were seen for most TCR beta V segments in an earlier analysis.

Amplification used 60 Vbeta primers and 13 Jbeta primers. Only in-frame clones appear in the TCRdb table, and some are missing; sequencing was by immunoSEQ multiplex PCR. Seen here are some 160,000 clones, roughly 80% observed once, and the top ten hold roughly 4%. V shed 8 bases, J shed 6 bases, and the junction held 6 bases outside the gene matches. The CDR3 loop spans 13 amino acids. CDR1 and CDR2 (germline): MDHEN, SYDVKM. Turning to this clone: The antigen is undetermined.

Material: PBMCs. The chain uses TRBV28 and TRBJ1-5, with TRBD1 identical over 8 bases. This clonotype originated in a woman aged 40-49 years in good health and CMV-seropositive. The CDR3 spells CASQSGGGQPQHF. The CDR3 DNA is TGTGCCAGCCAATCAGGGGGCGGTCAGCCCCAGCATTTT.